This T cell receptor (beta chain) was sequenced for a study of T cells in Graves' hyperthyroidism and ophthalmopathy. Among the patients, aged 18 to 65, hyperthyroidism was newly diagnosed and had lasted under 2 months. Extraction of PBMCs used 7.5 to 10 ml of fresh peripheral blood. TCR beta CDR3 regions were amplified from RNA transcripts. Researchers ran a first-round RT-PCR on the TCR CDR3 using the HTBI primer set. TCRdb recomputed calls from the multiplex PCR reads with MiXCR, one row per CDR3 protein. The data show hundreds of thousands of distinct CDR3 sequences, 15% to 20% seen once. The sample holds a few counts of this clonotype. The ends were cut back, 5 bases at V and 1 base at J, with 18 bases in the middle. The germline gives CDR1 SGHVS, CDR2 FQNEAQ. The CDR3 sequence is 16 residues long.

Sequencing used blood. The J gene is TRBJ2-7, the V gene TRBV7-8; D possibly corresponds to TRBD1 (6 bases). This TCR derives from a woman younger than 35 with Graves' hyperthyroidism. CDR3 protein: CASSKTRGRVSYEQYF. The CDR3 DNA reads TGTGCCAGCAGCAAAACCAGGGGTCGGGTTTCCTACGAGCAGTACTTC. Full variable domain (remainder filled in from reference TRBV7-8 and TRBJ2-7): GAGVSQSPRYKVAKRGQDVALRCDPISGHVSLFWYQQALGQGPEFLTYFQNEAQLDKSGLPSDRFFAERPEGSVSTLKIQRTQQEDSAVYLCASSKTRGRVSYEQYFGPGTRLTVT.